Sequencing of this TCR beta chain was carried out in a study of T cell responses to AZD1222 COVID-19 vaccine. Overall study findings and caveats: Dominant CD4 TCR responses targeted spike regions 160-218 and 743-854.

This clone was observed a handful of times. What it recognizes is unknown. Germline loops: CDR1 MDHEN, CDR2 SYDVKM. This CDR3 spans 12 amino acids. V was cut by 6 bases and J by 8 bases, with 11 bases left in between. Method: immunoSEQ multiplex PCR; TCRdb's copy keeps in-frame clones and lacks some. This sample has 120,000 or so clones, with around 92% found just once. Sequenced material: peripheral blood, taken 28 days after the second AZD1222 dose. This receptor was obtained from an adult who received the AZD1222 COVID-19 vaccine. This chain uses TRBV28 with TRBJ2-1; possible D gene TRBD2, 5 bases. CDR3 in DNA: TGTGCCAGCAGCCTAGCTTTCGATGAGCAGTTCTTC. Encoded protein: CASSLAFDEQFF.